A single TCR beta chain is shown here with its context. What this receptor recognizes is not known. No much larger clone exists at a distance of one base, and base qualities are not known. The record originates from a study of PD-1 blockade in classical Hodgkin lymphoma (TCRdb year 2020). In the study overall: Nivolumab dosing was 3 mg/kg intravenously every 2 weeks, continuing until either disease progression or unacceptable toxicity. The study used TCR beta sequencing and CyTOF to define a peripheral blood immune signature of response to PD-1 blockade in classical Hodgkin lymphoma. What the research found in general, with its limitations: Newly diagnosed patients were reported to have lower baseline TCR diversity than healthy donors, and relapsed/refractory patients were reported to have lower baseline TCR diversity still. By C4D1, a significant rise was seen in CD4+ TCR diversity but not in CD8+ TCR diversity (p=0.0027 vs p=0.16), and the rise was most apparent among complete responders (p=0.02). The study covered only a single clinical trial cohort, and the causes of the repertoire differences, possibly disease activity or prior therapy, were still not defined. Patients starting nivolumab less than 1 year after ASCT had lower diversity and were excluded from later analyses to avoid confounding by immune reconstitution. Baseline diversity similar to that of newly diagnosed patients was observed in trial patients achieving complete response, whereas significantly lower diversity was observed in partial responders and progressors.

Read against the paper, the sample's time point label means: cycle 4 day 1 (C4D1), after five to seven weeks of nivolumab. All trial patients had relapsed after autologous stem cell transplantation, with cohorts A, B and C differing in prior brentuximab vedotin exposure. The trial cohort comprised 60 or so patients with relapsed/refractory classical Hodgkin lymphoma whose best overall responses were complete response, partial response or progressive disease. Trial patients were treated with single-agent nivolumab in the multi-cohort phase II CheckMate 205 trial. Best overall response was determined by an independent review committee according to the 2007 International Working Group response criteria. Trial PBMCs were obtained immediately prior to nivolumab initiation (C1D1) and on therapy at cycle 2 day 1 and cycle 4 day 1. Peripheral blood was collected in 8 mL Vacutainer Cell Preparation Tubes, from which PBMCs were isolated by centrifugation and then cryopreserved.

Clipping removes 5 bases from V and 5 bases from J, with 12 as the unmatched junction base count. The germline V gene yields SGHVS for CDR1 and FQNEAQ for CDR2. From cysteine to phenylalanine, the CDR3 is 16 amino acids long. Left in the record is the CDR3 DNA by itself, 48 bases read in frame from the first base. The Qiagen DNeasy kit was used to extract genomic DNA both from unsorted PBMCs and from the negatively selected CD4+ and CD8+ fractions. TCR beta CDR3 regions were subjected to amplification by immunoSEQ multiplex PCR with primers that anneal to V and J segments. Amplification bias was minimized using a synthetic immune receptor repertoire, and residual bias was removed computationally after sequencing. Concerning the study's data processing: Custom Python scripts were used to quantify repertoire diversity as the Shannon entropy index. The unsorted, CD4+ and CD8+ repertoires were each analyzed separately, with the exception of combined analyses, where CD4+ and CD8+ sequences were merged in silico. A clone counted as expanded when the clone's frequency after treatment rose at least 2-fold relative to C1D1, and clones undetected at baseline were given a pseudocount of 0.5. Singleton clones were defined as clones with 0 or 1 copy at C1D1, and non-singleton clones were defined as clones with 2 or more copies. Clones expanded in unsorted samples were annotated as CD4+, CD8+ or unknown by matching protein sequences in sorted samples from the same patient. Wilcoxon tests on paired samples were used to test changes in diversity from C1D1 to C4D1. This is the immuneACCESS table as TCRdb keeps it, with only in-frame sequences that have V and J called. A part of the clones is gone; compared with another copy, unresolved V genes explain less than half, and the rest is unexplained. That table furnishes V, J and clone size, whereas the DNA furnished D and trimming. The sample profile shows 96,000 or so clones; 85% to 95% of them were found once. The ten biggest clones cover around 2% of the sample.

This TCR derives from a human donor with classical Hodgkin lymphoma. The specimen was peripheral blood mononuclear cells (PBMCs), collected before the fourth cycle of nivolumab. The chain employs TRBV7-8 and TRBJ2-7, and 10 junction bases match TRBD2. The CDR3 protein sequence reads: CASSPGKREGFDEQYF. The DNA reads as follows: TGTGCCAGCAGCCCCGGGAAGCGGGAGGGCTTTGACGAGCAGTACTTC.